Listed below are T cell receptor beta chains from one sample, sequenced in a study of shared clonotypes between healthy human individuals. The assay was immunoSEQ multiplex PCR, and TCRdb's table has in-frame clones only and misses some. The sample contains 330,000 or so clones, about 70% of which appear only once. What was sequenced was memory CD4+ T cells sorted from blood. Receptors originate from a young man in good health. The CDR3 runs from the conserved cysteine through the conserved F or W. Each record gives: V gene, clone size, J gene, D gene, CDR3 DNA, CDR3 protein. D genes are given only for firm matches. A row's size may be missing; if present it is once, few, many or a size class.

TRBV29-1	few	TRBJ2-7	.	TGCAGCGTTCTACTCACGACAGGACGCTACGAGCAGTACTTC	CSVLLTTGRYEQYF
TRBV18	.	TRBJ2-3	.	TGTGCCAGCTCACCACCGGGCCGGGATACGCAGTATTTT	CASSPPGRDTQYF
TRBV11-3	few	TRBJ2-1	.	TGTGCCAGCAGCTTAGATGGGTGGGAGCAGTTCTTC	CASSLDGWEQFF
TRBV7-9	.	TRBJ2-5	TRBD2	TGTGCCAGCAGCGTGCGGGGGCAAGAGACCCAGTACTTC	CASSVRGQETQYF
TRBV5-1	.	TRBJ2-3	.	TGCGCCAGCAGCTTGCCGGGCGACCTTTCCACAGATACGCAGTATTTT	CASSLPGDLSTDTQYF
TRBV29-1	.	TRBJ2-1	.	TGCAGCGTTGATAACAGGGTAAATACTTTGGGCAATGAGCAGTTCTTC	CSVDNRVNTLGNEQFF
TRBV7-6	.	TRBJ2-7	TRBD1	TGTGCCAGCAGCCTAAACCCAACCACCGGGACAGGATTTTACGAGCAGTACTTC	CASSLNPTTGTGFYEQYF
TRBV6-6	.	TRBJ1-5	.	TGTGCCAGCAGTTTCGCAGGAGCTCAGCCCCAGCATTTT	CASSFAGAQPQHF
TRBV28	once	TRBJ1-1	.	TGTGCCAGCAGATCGGGCCAAAAAGGCACTGAAGCTTTCTTT	CASRSGQKGTEAFF
TRBV1	.	TRBJ2-3	.	TGCACCCGCGGTCGCCCAGATACGCAGTATTTT	CTRGRPDTQYF
TRBV5-1	.	TRBJ2-5	TRBD1	TGCGCCAGCAATGGACAGGGCTCTACTCAAGAGACCCAGTACTTC	CASNGQGSTQETQYF
TRBV7-8	.	TRBJ1-5	.	TGTGCCAGCAGCTTAGCTCGGGGCGAAAGCAATCAGCCCCAGCATTTT	CASSLARGESNQPQHF
TRBV7-2	.	TRBJ2-7	.	TGTGCCAGCAGCTCCCGCGTGGGGGCGGGGTACGAGCAGTACTTC	CASSSRVGAGYEQYF
TRBV7-2	.	TRBJ2-1	.	TGTGCCAGCAGCGAAGGCCCGGCCTCCTACAATGAGCAGTTCTTC	CASSEGPASYNEQFF
TRBV5-1	few	TRBJ2-7	.	TGCGCCAGCAGCCTAACACATGAAAACGAGCAGTACTTC	CASSLTHENEQYF
TRBV7-9	.	TRBJ1-1	.	TGTGCCAGCAGGCAGGGGCGGGACACTGAAGCTTTCTTT	CASRQGRDTEAFF
TRBV7-9	.	TRBJ2-7	.	TGTGCCAGCAGCTTAGCCCGCAGGGGTTCCTACGAGCAGTACTTC	CASSLARRGSYEQYF
TRBV5-1	.	TRBJ2-7	TRBD2	TGCGCCAGCAGCAAAAGCGGGGAGACCTACGAGCAGTACTTC	CASSKSGETYEQYF
TRBV9	.	TRBJ2-1	.	TGTGCCAGCAGCTCCCCCCGCAGCGGTAAAAGCTCCTACAATGAGCAGTTCTTC	CASSSPRSGKSSYNEQFF
TRBV29-1	.	TRBJ2-2	TRBD1	TGCAGCGCCGGACAGGCCAACACCGGGGAGCTGTTTTTT	CSAGQANTGELFF
TRBV9	.	TRBJ2-7	.	TGTGCCAGCAGCGTAGGGCAGGGGACCTACGAGCAGTACTTC	CASSVGQGTYEQYF
TRBV5-4	.	TRBJ2-7	TRBD1	TGTGCCAGCAGACAGGGACAGGGCTACGAGCAGTACTTC	CASRQGQGYEQYF
TRBV5-4	.	TRBJ2-3	.	TGTGCCAGCAGCTTGGCCGCCGGGGAGACAGATACGCAGTATTTT	CASSLAAGETDTQYF
TRBV6-1	.	TRBJ1-4	.	TGTGCCAGTAACCTAGGGAATGAAAAACTGTTTTTT	CASNLGNEKLFF
TRBV7-2	.	TRBJ2-4	.	TGTGCCAGCAGCATCCGTGGTTTAAACATTCAGTACTTC	CASSIRGLNIQYF
TRBV11-2	.	TRBJ1-6	TRBD1	TGTGCCAGCAGCCCAGGACAGGCCCGAGGGTCACCCCTCCACTTT	CASSPGQARGSPLHF
TRBV19	.	TRBJ2-3	.	TGTGCCACCCAGCCGGCGGGCACAGATACGCAGTATTTT	CATQPAGTDTQYF
TRBV10-1	.	TRBJ2-7	.	TGCGCCAGCAGTGAGTCGATAACGGGAAGAAACGAGCAGTACTTC	CASSESITGRNEQYF
TRBV2	.	TRBJ2-1	TRBD2	TGTGCCAGCAGTCTGGGGACTAGCGGTTTGAGTGAGCAGTTCTTC	CASSLGTSGLSEQFF
TRBV7-9	once	TRBJ1-2	.	TGTGCCAGCAGCGCTGACAGACTCGGCTACACCTTC	CASSADRLGYTF
TRBV7-6	.	TRBJ2-5	.	TGTGCCAGCAGCGGAACCGGGCGGGGGCTTGGGGAGACCCAGTACTTC	CASSGTGRGLGETQYF
TRBV27	.	TRBJ2-3	TRBD2	TGTGCCAGCAGTCCGGTTCGGGGTAGCGGGATTGCAGATACGCAGTATTTT	CASSPVRGSGIADTQYF
TRBV5-4	.	TRBJ2-4	.	TGTGCCAGCAGCTCGAGGGGGGCACGCGAGGGCAAGAAGTACTTC	CASSSRGAREGKKYF
TRBV7-9	.	TRBJ1-4	.	TGTGCCTCGGGGATGGGGGAAAAACTGTTTTTT	CASGMGEKLFF
TRBV29-1	.	TRBJ2-4	.	TGCAGCGTTGAAGGAGGTGAGGACATTCAGTACTTC	CSVEGGEDIQYF
TRBV5-4	.	TRBJ2-7	.	TGTGCCAGCAGCTTGGGATTAACGGGCAATCGGGGCGAGCAGTACTTC	CASSLGLTGNRGEQYF
TRBV5-1	.	TRBJ2-1	.	TGCGCCAGCAGCTTCCGAGACGCCAACAATGAGCAGTTCTTC	CASSFRDANNEQFF